A selection of T cell receptor beta chains follows, all from one sample in a study of blood T cell repertoires in COVID-19. Method: immunoSEQ multiplex PCR; TCRdb's copy keeps in-frame clones and lacks some. This table has about 210,000 clones, approximately 85% appearing once. What was sequenced was peripheral blood. The receptor source for this set is a man over 45 with COVID-19, enrolled during active disease. CDR3s include the opening cysteine and the closing phenylalanine or tryptophan. D genes are given only for firm matches. A clone size is listed for some rows: how often the clone was seen (once, few, many), or a class if it is expanded.

V	D	J	size	CDR3	DNA
TRBV4-3	TRBD2	TRBJ2-1	.	CASSQDPARGGNEQFF	TGCGCCAGCAGCCAAGATCCGGCGCGGGGGGGCAATGAGCAGTTCTTC
TRBV9	TRBD1	TRBJ2-5	.	CASSAAITGGRETQYF	TGTGCCAGCAGCGCCGCTATTACAGGGGGCAGGGAGACCCAGTACTTC
TRBV6-2/TRBV6-3	.	TRBJ2-5	.	CASSYGAESLRRETQYF	TGTGCCAGCAGTTACGGGGCGGAAAGTCTCAGACGGGAGACCCAGTACTTC
TRBV30	.	TRBJ2-7	.	CAWSRGGLSYEQYF	TGTGCCTGGAGTCGCGGGGGCCTCTCCTACGAGCAGTACTTC
TRBV7-3	TRBD2	TRBJ2-2	.	CASSPRLAGGPDTGELFF	TGTGCCAGCAGCCCGAGACTAGCGGGGGGGCCGGACACCGGGGAGCTGTTTTTT
TRBV15	.	TRBJ2-3	.	CATSRVADTQYF	TGTGCCACCAGCAGAGTAGCAGATACGCAGTATTTT
TRBV6-5	TRBD1	TRBJ1-1	.	CASRKAGGINTEAFF	TGTGCCAGCAGAAAAGCAGGGGGCATCAACACTGAAGCTTTCTTT
TRBV15	.	TRBJ2-7	once	CATSRDPGAYEQYF	TGTGCCACCAGCAGAGATCCAGGGGCCTACGAGCAGTACTTC
TRBV7-9	.	TRBJ2-5	.	CASRQTSNQETQYF	TGTGCCAGCAGGCAGACTAGTAACCAAGAGACCCAGTACTTC
TRBV27	TRBD1	TRBJ1-5	once	CASSRGRGTGGNSNQPQHF	TGTGCCAGCAGCCGCGGTCGAGGGACAGGGGGGAATAGCAATCAGCCCCAGCATTTT
TRBV9	TRBD2	TRBJ2-5	.	CASSVGRTSGHQETQYF	TGTGCCAGCAGCGTAGGACGGACTAGCGGACACCAAGAGACCCAGTACTTC
TRBV28	TRBD2	TRBJ2-1	once	CASSFDGLAGVNEQFF	TGTGCCAGCAGTTTTGATGGACTAGCGGGGGTTAATGAGCAGTTCTTC
TRBV5-1	TRBD1	TRBJ1-2	.	CASSSGQGAGYGYTF	TGCGCCAGCAGCTCGGGGCAGGGGGCCGGCTATGGCTACACCTTC
TRBV5-1	.	TRBJ2-3	.	CASSLGKTGGQPSTDTQYF	TGCGCCAGCAGCTTGGGTAAAACGGGAGGACAGCCTAGCACAGATACGCAGTATTTT
TRBV2	TRBD1	TRBJ2-5	.	CASSGDRGLKTQYF	TGTGCCAGCAGTGGAGACAGGGGTTTAAAGACCCAGTACTTC
TRBV5-4	TRBD2	TRBJ2-5	.	CASSIVAGGPGETQYF	TGTGCCAGCAGCATTGTAGCGGGGGGGCCAGGGGAGACCCAGTACTTC
TRBV5-1	TRBD2	TRBJ2-1	.	CASSSRNSAGAYRNEQFF	TGCGCCAGCAGTTCGCGTAACTCAGCGGGGGCTTATCGCAATGAGCAGTTCTTC
TRBV19	.	TRBJ1-2	.	CASSLWGGTHRLSGGYTF	TGTGCCAGTAGTCTTTGGGGGGGGACACATCGTCTCTCTGGAGGCTACACCTTC
TRBV4-3	.	TRBJ1-2	.	CASSQGTADNYGYTF	TGCGCCAGCAGCCAAGGGACAGCAGATAACTATGGCTACACCTTC
TRBV30	TRBD1	TRBJ1-5	few	CAWSVQGANFQPQHF	TGTGCCTGGAGTGTACAGGGGGCTAACTTCCAGCCCCAGCATTTT
TRBV2	TRBD1	TRBJ1-2	.	CASSGGTGNYGYTF	TGTGCCAGCAGTGGGGGGACAGGGAACTATGGCTACACCTTC
TRBV28	TRBD2	TRBJ2-6	many	CASSPGLPRLGLEVSGANVLTF	TGTGCCAGCAGCCCGGGACTACCTAGATTGGGTCTGGAGGTCTCTGGGGCCAACGTCCTGACTTTC
TRBV18	.	TRBJ2-2	.	CASSPRQETGELFF	TGTGCCAGCTCACCCAGACAAGAGACCGGGGAGCTGTTTTTT
TRBV7-3	TRBD1	TRBJ1-1	few	CASSSQGARATEAFF	TGTGCCAGCAGCTCACAGGGGGCCAGGGCGACTGAAGCTTTCTTT
TRBV24-1	.	TRBJ2-1	.	CATSDFTVNEQFF	TGTGCCACCAGTGATTTTACGGTAAATGAGCAGTTCTTC
TRBV18	.	TRBJ2-1	.	CASSPSTGLQNEQFF	TGTGCCAGCTCACCCTCGACAGGCCTCCAGAATGAGCAGTTCTTC
TRBV30	TRBD2	TRBJ2-7	.	CARSSGGSLSYEQYF	TGTGCCCGTAGTAGCGGGGGCTCTTTATCCTACGAGCAGTACTTC
TRBV6-2/TRBV6-3	TRBD1	TRBJ1-2	.	CASSYSRQGAHGYTF	TGTGCCAGCAGTTACTCCCGACAGGGGGCCCATGGCTACACCTTC
TRBV7-2	TRBD2	TRBJ2-3	.	CASSLSAGGPIDTQYF	TGTGCCAGCAGCTTATCCGCGGGGGGGCCCATAGATACGCAGTATTTT
TRBV7-2	.	TRBJ2-5	.	CASSLAPAGETQYF	TGTGCCAGCAGCTTAGCGCCAGCGGGAGAGACCCAGTACTTC
TRBV3-1/TRBV3-2	.	TRBJ1-1	.	CASRAGGESTEAFF	TGTGCCAGCAGAGCTGGGGGGGAGAGCACTGAAGCTTTCTTT
TRBV5-3	.	TRBJ1-5	.	CARSLGQVFSNQPQHF	TGTGCCAGAAGCTTGGGACAGGTCTTTAGCAATCAGCCCCAGCATTTT
TRBV30	.	TRBJ2-6	.	CAWTTDRRTSGANVLTF	TGTGCCTGGACTACGGACAGACGCACGTCTGGGGCCAACGTCCTGACTTTC
TRBV19	TRBD1	TRBJ2-5	.	CASSMGLYRGIETQYF	TGTGCCAGTAGTATGGGTCTGTACAGGGGTATTGAGACCCAGTACTTC
TRBV5-4	.	TRBJ1-2	.	CASSLIRGAPSYGYTF	TGTGCCAGCAGCTTGATTCGGGGGGCTCCTTCTTATGGCTACACCTTC
TRBV7-2	TRBD1	TRBJ2-5	.	CASSPQGGKGETQYF	TGTGCCAGCAGCCCACAGGGGGGAAAGGGTGAGACCCAGTACTTC